Presented here are 23 T cell receptor beta chains from one specimen sequenced in a study of T cell repertoires in cytomegalovirus infection. TCRdb fed the reads into MiXCR, producing one record per CDR3 protein. The sample yields about 830,000 distinct CDR3 sequences, about 30% seen once. No antigen is known for these receptors. The input for sequencing was cultured CD8+ T cells from PBMCs, taken from culture after CMV antigen stimulation. The receptors stem from a human donor in good health (CMV status not recorded). Some clones in this sample may be carry-over from other donors' samples.

The rearrangement uses TRBV27 and TRBJ2-5; D possibly corresponds to TRBD1 (6 bases). The germline gives CDR1 MNHEY, CDR2 SMNVEV (reference sequence). The CDR3 contains 15 residues. The ends were cut back, 5 bases at V and 5 bases at J, with 18 bases in the middle. The CDR3 protein is CASSAVAGTPETQYF. The CDR3 region has the DNA TGTGCCAGCAGTGCCGTAGCAGGGACACCGGAGACCCAGTACTTC.

The genes are TRBV6-1 and TRBJ2-7; 8 bases agree with TRBD2. V lost 4 bases and J lost 2; bases outside the gene matches: 7. The CDR3 extends over 15 amino acids. CDR1 and CDR2 (germline): MNHNS, SASEGT. The CDR3 coding sequence is TGTGCCAGCAGTGCCCCCGGGAGGGGGACCTACGAGCAGTACTTC. Amino acid sequence: CASSAPGRGTYEQYF.

This clonotype was counted at least ten times. The chain joins TRBV10-3 to TRBJ2-1; TRBD1 matches 8 bases. The CDR3 totals 15 residues. V gave up 6 bases and J gave up 5 bases; unmatched junction bases: 9. Germline loops: CDR1 ENHRY, CDR2 SYGVKD. The CDR3 DNA sequence: TGTGCCATCAGACCCCCGGGACAGGCCGACAATGAGCAGTTCTTC. Protein sequence: CAIRPPGQADNEQFF.

In DNA form, the CDR3 reads TGCAGCGCCCGGGGGTTCCAAGAGACCCAGTACTTC. Encoded protein: CSARGFQETQYF. This rearrangement joins TRBV29-1 to TRBJ2-5, with D possibly being TRBD2 (6 bases). The V and J ends lost 7 bases and 1 base respectively, with 10 bases between them. Germline lookup yields CDR1 SQVTM and CDR2 ANQGSEA. The CDR3 loop spans 12 amino acids.

This clonotype was detected only once. The rearrangement uses TRBV5-4 and TRBJ2-2, with D perhaps being TRBD1 or TRBD2 (5 bases each). The CDR3 length is 17 residues. The germline gives CDR1 SGHNT, CDR2 YYREEE (reference sequence). V gave up 4 bases and J gave up 2 bases, with 18 bases separating them. The DNA of the CDR3 is TGTGCCAGCAGCCTAGCTCCCGGGACCTTTAACACCGGGGAGCTGTTTTTT. It encodes CASSLAPGTFNTGELFF.

This clonotype has more than one count but fewer than ten. The CDR3 sequence is CASSVQPNEQFF. CDR3 in DNA: TGTGCCAGCAGCGTCCAGCCGAATGAGCAGTTCTTC. The chain joins TRBV7-3 to TRBJ2-1; no clear D gene. Trimming took 5 bases from V and 7 from J, leaving 9 bases between them. Looked up from germline, CDR1 is SGHTA and CDR2 is FQGTGA. The CDR3 length is 12 residues.

This rearrangement joins TRBV7-9 to TRBJ2-7; D not resolved. Per the germline V gene, CDR1 is SEHNR and CDR2 is FQNEAQ (reference sequence). The CDR3 has 12 residues. Trimming stripped 1 base from V and 6 bases from J, with 7 bases between. This chain's CDR3 is CASSLDSVEQYF. Written as DNA, the CDR3 is TGTGCCAGCAGCTTAGACAGCGTCGAGCAGTACTTC.

The chain combines TRBV14 with TRBJ1-2; 7 nucleotides align to TRBD1. With 0 bases clipped from V and 7 bases from J, the junction kept 8 bases outside the gene matches. CDR1 and CDR2 from the germline V gene are SGHDN and FVKESK. The CDR3 totals 15 residues. The CDR3 nucleotides read TGTGCCAGCAGCCAAGATCTTAAGGGGGCGGTTGGCTACACCTTC. Its protein product is CASSQDLKGAVGYTF.

V is TRBV10-3 and J is TRBJ2-1; D unclear. Germline V gives CDR1 ENHRY, CDR2 SYGVKD. V lost 5 bases and J 3 bases, leaving 8 bases between the germline ends. The CDR3 runs to 13 residues. CDR3 in DNA: TGTGCCATCAGTAACTCGGTCTACAATGAGCAGTTCTTC. Translation gives CAISNSVYNEQFF.

This clonotype was counted a few times. The chain combines TRBV13 with TRBJ1-1; D gene uncertain. V gave up 0 bases and J gave up 0 bases, with 8 bases separating them. CDR3 length equals 15 residues. CDR1 is PRHDT, CDR2 FYEKMQ, per germline (reference sequence). CDR3 bases: TGTGCCAGCAGCTTAGGCCGGCCCTTGAACACTGAAGCTTTCTTT. Translating it yields CASSLGRPLNTEAFF.

In regard to this clonotype: Being one base from a much bigger clone, this may be a read error. The V gene is TRBV7-2, the J gene TRBJ2-7; D possibly corresponds to TRBD1 (5 bases). The CDR3 is 14 amino acids. CDR1 and CDR2 (germline): SGHTA, FQGNSA. Trimming stripped 1 base from V and 3 bases from J, with 10 bases between. In DNA, the CDR3 is TGTGCCAGCAGCTTAGTAGGGGCTAACTACGAGCAGTACTTC. Encoded protein: CASSLVGANYEQYF.

CDR3 in DNA: TGCAGTGAAGGGGGAATCACCTTC. Protein product: CSEGGITF. The genes are TRBV20-1 and TRBJ1-2; TRBD1 is a possible D gene (6 bases). CDR3 size: 8 residues. CDR1 and CDR2 (germline): DFQATT, SNEGSKA (reference sequence). Trimming removed 7 bases at V and 13 bases at J, with 10 bases between.

This chain links TRBV5-1 with TRBJ1-1; 7 bases match TRBD1. V was pared by 2 bases and J by 5 bases, with 12 bases of the junction left unmatched. The CDR3 is 16 amino acids. Germline V gene data show CDR1 as SGHRS and CDR2 as YFSETQ. The CDR3 DNA sequence: TGCGCCAGCAGCTTTGGGTCGGCCAGGGGGGAAACTGAAGCTTTCTTT. Translation: CASSFGSARGETEAFF.

The CDR3 DNA reads TGCGCCAGCAGCCAAGATCGGTGGCAGCCCGACACCGGGGAGCTGTTTTTT. As protein: CASSQDRWQPDTGELFF. The chain couples TRBV4-3 to TRBJ2-2; D is unresolved. The CDR3 loop spans 17 amino acids. The germline V gene has CDR1 LGHNA and CDR2 YSLEER. With 0 bases removed from V and 3 bases from J, the gap between germline ends came to 14 bases.

The chain employs TRBV10-3 and TRBJ1-1; D possibly corresponds to TRBD1 (6 bases). The CDR3 spans 15 residues. CDR1 ENHRY and CDR2 SYGVKD come from the germline V gene. With 2 bases removed from V and 3 bases from J, the gap between germline ends came to 13 bases. The CDR3 here is CAISEVGGRDTEAFF. The CDR3 DNA is TGTGCCATCAGTGAGGTCGGGGGCCGGGACACTGAAGCTTTCTTT.

Many counts were recorded for this clonotype. The chain couples TRBV12-3 or TRBV12-4 to TRBJ1-2, with D possibly being TRBD1 (5 bases). The V gene lost 3 bases and the J gene lost 4 bases, with 21 bases spanning the gap. CDR3 length: 17 residues. CDR3 nucleotides: TGTGCCAGCAGTTTCCTGCTCGACAGCGAGAAAAGCTATGGCTACACCTTC. Amino acid sequence: CASSFLLDSEKSYGYTF.

This clonotype has at least ten counts. The chain couples TRBV7-8 to TRBJ2-7; D is possibly TRBD2 (6 bases). The CDR3 spans 14 residues. The germline V gene has CDR1 SGHVS and CDR2 FQNEAQ. Between the trimmed V and J ends, which lost 1 base and 1 base, there was a span of 8 bases. The CDR3 DNA follows: TGTGCCAGCAGCTTAGGACGGGGGTCCTACGAGCAGTACGTC. This gives the protein CASSLGRGSYEQYV.

This rearrangement joins TRBV20-1 to TRBJ2-7, with a possible D match to TRBD2 (6 bases). Germline CDR1 DFQATT, CDR2 SNEGSKA (reference sequence). The germline V and J ends were trimmed by 6 bases and 2 bases, with 17 bases remaining between them. The CDR3 consists of 14 residues. CDR3 residues: CSAYPGGPTYEQYF. For the CDR3, the DNA is TGCAGTGCCTATCCCGGGGGACCGACCTACGAGCAGTACTTC.

This sequence joins TRBV27 and TRBJ1-1; a possible D gene is TRBD1 (6 bases). The CDR3 consists of 13 residues. The V gene's germline CDR1 is MNHEY and CDR2 SMNVEV (reference sequence). The ends were cut back, 2 bases at V and 11 bases at J, with 15 bases in the middle. This chain's CDR3 is CASSLGNYREAFF. In nucleotides, the CDR3 is TGTGCCAGCAGTTTAGGGAATTACAGGGAGGCTTTCTTT.

The chain recombines TRBV4-3 with TRBJ2-2; D not certain. The CDR3 sequence is 17 residues long. The V end lost 0 bases, the J end lost 4 bases, and 15 bases lay between the germline ends. Germline assignment: CDR1 LGHNA and CDR2 YSLEER. This chain's CDR3 is CASSQEAYGPTTGELFF. The CDR3 DNA reads as TGCGCCAGCAGCCAAGAAGCTTACGGGCCAACCACCGGGGAGCTGTTTTTT.

The table lists this clonotype with a few counts. The genes are TRBV19 and TRBJ2-4, with a tentative D call TRBD1 (6 bases). Trimming pared 5 bases from V and 7 bases from J, leaving 15 bases between. The CDR3 is made up of 14 amino acids. Per germline, CDR1 LNHDA and CDR2 SQIVND (reference sequence). CDR3 DNA: TGTGCCAGTAGTCTCCAGGGGCTGGAGAACATTCAGTACTTC. Translation: CASSLQGLENIQYF.

In its sample, this clonotype was seen a few times. The J gene is TRBJ2-3, the V gene TRBV6-6; TRBD2 aligns across 10 bases. This CDR3 is built from 20 residues. V lost 4 bases, J lost 3 bases, and 19 bases stayed unmatched. CDR1 is MNHNY and CDR2 is SVGAGI in the germline V gene (reference sequence). CDR3 sequence: CASSFFPPRQRGGGTDTQYF. DNA for the CDR3: TGTGCCAGCAGTTTCTTCCCCCCCCGGCAGCGGGGGGGCGGGACAGATACGCAGTATTTT.

On this clonotype itself: An end of the junction does not agree with germline; a read error may underlie this. This rearrangement joins TRBV7-8 to TRBJ1-4; possible D gene TRBD1, 5 bases. CDR3 size: 18 residues. Germline lookup yields CDR1 SGHVS and CDR2 FQNEAQ. The CDR3 nucleotides read TGTACCAGCAGCTTGGGAGGATTAGAAGGGACCGCTTTGGTGGAACTGTTTTTT. It translates to CTSSLGGLEGTALVELFF.